The rows below give T cell receptor beta chains drawn from one sample of a study of beta chain features in type 1 diabetes. The assay was immunoSEQ multiplex PCR, and TCRdb's table has in-frame clones only and misses some. The sample holds under 200,000 clones, over 9% seen once. The specimen sequenced was central memory CD4+ T cells from blood. These receptors all come from a young man with type 1 diabetes. Each CDR3 is given with its conserved first and last residue. D genes are given only for firm matches. Expanded clones get a size class; other rows say once, few or many, or leave the size out.

size	J	length	V	D	CDR3	DNA
NA	TRBJ1-2	15	TRBV7-2	NA	CASSLSGRGNYGYTF	TGTGCCAGCAGCTTAAGTGGTCGGGGTAACTATGGCTACACCTTC
NA	TRBJ2-3	12	TRBV28	NA	CASSSRTDTQYF	TGTGCCAGCAGTTCCAGAACAGATACGCAGTATTTT
NA	TRBJ1-5	15	TRBV7-9	TRBD1	CASSRTGGEGQPQHF	TGTGCCAGCAGTCGAACAGGGGGCGAAGGTCAGCCCCAGCATTTT
NA	TRBJ1-2	16	TRBV27	TRBD1	CASSLYRTGGRHGYTF	TGTGCCAGCAGTTTATATCGGACAGGGGGGCGACATGGCTACACCTTC
many	TRBJ2-5	13	TRBV29-1	NA	CSVASGVQETQYF	TGCAGCGTTGCCTCGGGGGTACAAGAGACCCAGTACTTC
NA	TRBJ1-1	13	TRBV5-1	NA	CASSWQENTEAFF	TGCGCCAGCAGCTGGCAGGAGAACACTGAAGCTTTCTTT
NA	TRBJ2-5	15	TRBV7-2	TRBD2	CASSLVVSGRQTQYF	TGTGCCAGCAGCTTAGTGGTTAGCGGGAGACAGACCCAGTACTTC
NA	TRBJ2-7	13	TRBV6-1	NA	CASSGSGFLEQYF	TGTGCCAGCAGTGGATCCGGGTTTCTCGAGCAGTACTTC
many	TRBJ2-1	14	TRBV7-3	TRBD2	CASSPGTSRNEQFF	TGTGCCAGCAGCCCCGGGACTAGTAGGAATGAGCAGTTCTTC
few	TRBJ2-1	14	TRBV11-2	NA	CASSYPRDYNEQFF	TGTGCCAGCAGTTATCCGCGGGACTACAATGAGCAGTTCTTC
few	TRBJ2-3	13	TRBV2	NA	CASKRSFTDTQYF	TGTGCCAGCAAGCGTAGCTTCACAGATACGCAGTATTTT
few	TRBJ2-5	14	TRBV9	TRBD2	CASSRGLGGETQYF	TGTGCCAGCAGCCGGGGACTAGGGGGGGAGACCCAGTACTTC
NA	TRBJ1-1	14	TRBV7-9	TRBD1	CASSFGQGDTEAFF	TGTGCCAGCAGCTTTGGACAGGGAGACACTGAAGCTTTCTTT
few	TRBJ2-7	13	TRBV6-1	NA	CASSELASYEQYF	TGTGCCAGCAGTGAACTCGCCAGCTACGAGCAGTACTTC
few	TRBJ1-2	13	TRBV30	NA	CAWGGDFNYGYTF	TGTGCCTGGGGGGGGGATTTTAACTATGGCTACACCTTC
few	TRBJ1-1	14	TRBV7-9	NA	CASSFLTENTEAFF	TGTGCCAGCAGCTTTCTCACAGAAAACACTGAAGCTTTCTTT
few	TRBJ1-2	14	TRBV29-1	TRBD1	CSVAGQGLGYGYTF	TGCAGCGTTGCTGGACAGGGGCTTGGTTATGGCTACACCTTC
NA	TRBJ1-2	13	TRBV29-1	NA	CSVVVPGIHGYTF	TGCAGCGTTGTGGTGCCGGGTATTCATGGCTACACCTTC